This TCR beta chain was recorded in a study of blood T cell repertoires in COVID-19. Study information: Acute and convalescent COVID-19 specimens originated in the United States, Italy and Spain. T cells, B-cell-depleted T cells, or PBMCs provided the cDNA or gDNA that served as material.

Authors' methods: From reference gene primer amplification, estimates of nucleated cell counts were derived. Repertoires were generated with immunoSEQ multiplex PCR, while TCRdb's copy carries only in-frame clones and drops some. The V and J calls and the clone size are those of that table, but D and trimming were determined from the DNA. The table records roughly 290,000 clones, roughly 90% of them present only once. The specimen was peripheral blood. The sequence derives from a woman aged 55-69 years with acute or convalescent COVID-19.

This CDR3 is CASSQELGNTGELFF. CDR3 bases: TGTGCCAGCAGCCAAGAACTCGGTAACACCGGGGAGCTGTTTTTT. The chain couples TRBV14 to TRBJ2-2; D not certain. Trimming removed 0 bases from V and 2 bases from J, with 7 bases in between. Germline CDR1 is SGHDN and CDR2 is FVKESK. The CDR3 is 15 amino acids. The entire variable domain, with the rest obtained from reference TRBV14 and TRBJ2-2, is as follows: EAGVTQFPSHSVIEKGQTVTLRCDPISGHDNLYWYRRVMGKEIKFLLHFVKESKQDESGMPNNRFLAERTGGTYSTLKVQPAELEDSGVYFCASSQELGNTGELFFGEGSRLTVL.